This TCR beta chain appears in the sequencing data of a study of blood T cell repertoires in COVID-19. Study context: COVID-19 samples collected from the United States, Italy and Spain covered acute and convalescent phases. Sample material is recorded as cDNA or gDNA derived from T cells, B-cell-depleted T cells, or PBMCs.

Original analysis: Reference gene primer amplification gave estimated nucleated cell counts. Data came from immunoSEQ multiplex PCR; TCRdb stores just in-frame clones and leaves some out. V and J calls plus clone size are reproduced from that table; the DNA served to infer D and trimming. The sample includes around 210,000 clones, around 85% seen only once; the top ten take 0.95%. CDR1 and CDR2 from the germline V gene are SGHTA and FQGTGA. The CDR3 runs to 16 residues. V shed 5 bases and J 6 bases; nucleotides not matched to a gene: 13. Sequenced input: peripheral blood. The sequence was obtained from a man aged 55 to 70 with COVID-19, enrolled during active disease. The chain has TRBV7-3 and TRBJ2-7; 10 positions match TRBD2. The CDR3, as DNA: TGTGCCAGCAGCCTTGACGGGGCTAGCGGGAGTGGCGAGCAGTACTTC. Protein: CASSLDGASGSGEQYF.